The next 18 T cell receptor beta chains were all read from a single sample in a study of beta chain features in type 1 diabetes. Their target antigens are unknown. Isolated RNA was reverse transcribed in full, so expressed TCRB transcripts were sequenced. Here immunoSEQ multiplex PCR was the method, and the copy in TCRdb shows in-frame clones only, minus some. This table has about 640,000 clones, around 11% appearing once. Findings and caveats of the study: Shorter TCRB CDR3s, moderately but significantly so, were found in Type 1 diabetes patients in all four CD4+ subsets.

The sequenced sample consisted of naive CD4+ T cells from blood. The receptors shown here come from a man in his thirties or forties with type 1 diabetes.

This clone was seen a handful of times. This specimen includes other DNA sequences encoding the same CDR3. This CDR3 reads CSARNTEAFF. The CDR3 region has the DNA TGCAGTGCGAGAAACACTGAAGCTTTCTTT. The gene calls are TRBV20-1 and TRBJ1-1; D not certain. This CDR3 has 10 residues. Trimming cost V 6 bases and J 2 bases, with 4 bases left between them. In germline, CDR1 is DFQATT, CDR2 SNEGSKA (reference sequence).

Comment on this clone: A junction boundary mismatches the germline segment, possibly from a read error. The rearrangement uses TRBV25-1 and TRBJ2-1, with 8 positions matching TRBD2. CDR1 is MGHDK and CDR2 is SYGVNS in the germline V gene. This CDR3 is 17 amino acids long. In nucleotides, the CDR3 is TGTGCCGGCAGTGAAGGACTAGCCCTGGGAGCCAACAATGAGCAGTTCTTC. Translated, it gives CAGSEGLALGANNEQFF.

V gene TRBV9 combines with J gene TRBJ1-1, with D possibly TRBD1 on 6 matching bases. This CDR3 has 15 residues. Trimming removed 0 bases from V and 5 bases from J, with 14 bases in between. Germline CDR1 and CDR2: SGDLS and YYNGEE. CDR3 protein: CASSVAAGAPTEAFF. For the CDR3, the DNA is TGTGCCAGCAGCGTAGCGGCGGGGGCTCCGACTGAAGCTTTCTTT.

V is TRBV28 and J is TRBJ2-1; D is tentatively TRBD1 or TRBD2 (5 bases each). The V end lost 4 bases, the J end lost 6 bases, and 16 bases lay between the germline ends. The CDR3 contains 15 residues. The V gene's germline CDR1 is MDHEN and CDR2 SYDVKM. The CDR3: CASSSSGRTSNEQFF. The CDR3 region has the DNA TGTGCCAGCAGTTCATCGGGACGGACGAGCAATGAGCAGTTCTTC.

There are a few counts of this clone. This rearrangement joins TRBV14 to TRBJ1-2; D unresolved. There are 14 residues in the CDR3. The V and J ends lost 0 bases and 5 bases respectively, with 10 bases between them. Germline V gene data show CDR1 as SGHDN and CDR2 as FVKESK. CDR3 in amino acids: CASSQDLGYYGYTF. CDR3 sequence (DNA): TGTGCCAGCAGCCAAGATTTGGGGTATTATGGCTACACCTTC.

This chain connects TRBV5-6 to TRBJ1-2; maybe TRBD1 (5 bases). The CDR3 consists of 15 residues. Trimming pared 0 bases from V and 5 bases from J, leaving 14 bases between. The germline V gene encodes CDR1 SGHDT and CDR2 YYEEEE. Here the CDR3 reads CASSLDTGGRYGYTF. The CDR3, as DNA: TGTGCCAGCAGCTTGGACACAGGAGGGAGGTATGGCTACACCTTC.

The gene calls are TRBV7-2 and TRBJ2-1; D is perhaps TRBD2 (6 bases). The ends were cut back, 2 bases at V and 8 bases at J, with 16 bases in the middle. The CDR3 loop spans 15 amino acids. In germline, CDR1 is SGHTA, CDR2 FQGNSA. The CDR3 DNA is TGTGCCAGCAGCTTAAGTAGCCGGGGGAATCATGAGCAGTTCTTC. Amino acid sequence: CASSLSSRGNHEQFF.

The sample holds a few counts of this clone. The chain is built from TRBV5-1 and TRBJ2-2; 12 bases map to TRBD2. The trim removed 3 bases at V and 0 bases at J, leaving 3 bases unmatched. CDR1 SGHRS and CDR2 YFSETQ come from the germline V gene. The CDR3 has 17 amino acids. Here the CDR3 reads CASSWTSGVSNTGELFF. As DNA, the CDR3 is TGCGCCAGCAGCTGGACTAGCGGGGTCTCGAACACCGGGGAGCTGTTTTTT.

This clone was detected only a few times. The rearrangement links TRBV5-1 to TRBJ2-1; TRBD2 matches 7 bases. V shed 4 bases, J shed 0 bases, and the junction held 1 base outside the gene matches. Germline assignment: CDR1 SGHRS and CDR2 YFSETQ. The CDR3 covers 14 residues. The CDR3 loop reads CASSRTSSYNEQFF. Here the CDR3 DNA reads TGCGCCAGCAGCAGGACTAGCTCCTACAATGAGCAGTTCTTC.

In its sample, this clone was seen a few times. This chain connects TRBV7-6 to TRBJ1-5, with 7 bases lining up with TRBD1. Germline V gene lookup returns CDR1 SGHVS and CDR2 FNYEAQ. The CDR3 totals 15 residues. V lost 1 base, J lost 1 base, and 1 base stayed unmatched. Here the CDR3 reads CASSLVQGSNQPQHF. CDR3 DNA sequence: TGTGCCAGCAGCTTAGTACAGGGGAGCAATCAGCCCCAGCATTTT.

J is TRBJ2-3 and V is TRBV29-1, with 11 bases lining up with TRBD2. CDR1 is SQVTM and CDR2 is ANQGSEA in the germline V gene. The junction had 7 bases not matched to a gene; V was cut back by 4 bases and J by 1 base. This CDR3 region has 16 residues. The CDR3 coding sequence is TGCAGCGTTGCGCCCCTACTAGCGGGGGGCACAGATACGCAGTATTTT. Translation: CSVAPLLAGGTDTQYF.

The V call is TRBV28, the J call TRBJ1-2; a weak D match, TRBD1 (6 bases). CDR3 length: 13 residues. In germline, CDR1 is MDHEN, CDR2 SYDVKM. V was pared by 6 bases and J by 8 bases, with 16 bases between. The CDR3 loop is CASSVQGPHGYTF. CDR3 in DNA: TGTGCCAGCAGCGTACAGGGCCCCCACGGCTACACCTTC.

The J gene is TRBJ2-3, the V gene TRBV6-6, with D uncertain. Trimming took off 6 bases at V and 5 bases at J, with 9 bases between the two ends. This CDR3 is built from 12 residues. Germline lookup yields CDR1 MNHNY and CDR2 SVGAGI (reference sequence). The CDR3 protein is CASSPTGDTQYF. Here the CDR3 DNA reads TGTGCCAGCAGCCCGACCGGAGATACGCAGTATTTT.

With respect to this clone: Other DNA sequences of this sample code for an identical CDR3. The chain employs TRBV7-2 and TRBJ2-7, with 8 bases identical to TRBD2. CDR3 size: 14 residues. V lost 4 bases and J lost 0; bases outside the gene matches: 2. The germline CDR1 and CDR2 sequences are SGHTA and FQGNSA. The CDR3 nucleotides are TGTGCCAGCAGCTCGGGAGGGATCTCCTACGAGCAGTACTTC. Residues: CASSSGGISYEQYF.

This chain links TRBV28 with TRBJ2-5, with TRBD1 identical over 8 bases. V shed 3 bases, J shed 4 bases, and the junction held 10 bases outside the gene matches. The CDR3 loop spans 16 amino acids. CDR1 and CDR2 from the germline V gene are MDHEN and SYDVKM. The chain's CDR3 is CASSFILTGDGETQYF. Here the CDR3 DNA reads TGTGCCAGCAGTTTTATCCTGACAGGGGATGGAGAGACCCAGTACTTC.

V usage is TRBV5-4 and J usage is TRBJ2-5; D is perhaps TRBD2 (7 bases). The V end lost 6 bases, the J end lost 5 bases, and 23 bases lay between the germline ends. The CDR3 spans 16 residues. Per the germline V gene, CDR1 is SGHNT and CDR2 is YYREEE (reference sequence). The CDR3 here is CASTKSAGGLEETQYF. In DNA form, the CDR3 reads TGTGCCAGCACTAAATCAGCCGGGGGGCTTGAGGAGACCCAGTACTTC. The whole variable domain, remainder taken from reference TRBV5-4 and TRBJ2-5, is ETGVTQSPTHLIKTRGQQVTLRCSSQSGHNTVSWYQQALGQGPQFIFQYYREEENGRGNFPPRFSGLQFPNYSSELNVNALELDDSALYLCASTKSAGGLEETQYFGPGTRLLVL.

The V call is TRBV9, the J call TRBJ1-1; D is ambiguous. The CDR3 sequence is 12 residues long. Germline CDR1 SGDLS, CDR2 YYNGEE. The V end was cut by 4 bases, the J end by 1 base, with 5 bases between. The CDR3 nucleotides read TGTGCCAGCAGCCAGTCGAACACTGAAGCTTTCTTT. This gives the protein CASSQSNTEAFF.

The sample holds a few counts of this clone. The chain links TRBV5-1 to TRBJ2-3; D is possibly TRBD2 (5 bases). The CDR3 spans 15 residues. Germline V gene sequence: CDR1 SGHRS, CDR2 YFSETQ. V gave up 3 bases and J gave up 2 bases, with 13 bases separating them. The DNA of the CDR3 is TGCGCCAGCAGCTCGGGCGGACTCGACACAGATACGCAGTATTTT. Protein sequence: CASSSGGLDTDTQYF.